These 16 T cell receptor beta chains came from one sample sequenced in a study of blood T cell repertoires in COVID-19. Here immunoSEQ multiplex PCR was the method, and the copy in TCRdb shows in-frame clones only, minus some. The sample records 310,000 or so clones, around 89% being singletons. What was sequenced was peripheral blood. All receptors derive from a young man who had recovered from COVID-19.

This clone has more than one count but fewer than ten. The rearrangement links TRBV3-1 (or the pseudogene TRBV3-2) to TRBJ1-1, with D perhaps TRBD1 (6 bases). CDR3 length: 13 amino acids. CDR1 is LGHDT, CDR2 YNNKEL, per germline (reference sequence). V lost 5 bases to trimming and J lost 4 bases, with 11 bases between them. The DNA of the CDR3 is TGTGCCAGCAGCACTCACAGGGCCACTGAAGCTTTCTTT. It yields the protein CASSTHRATEAFF.

The V gene is TRBV6-2 or TRBV6-3, the J gene TRBJ1-6; D not certain. V was shortened by 5 bases and J by 8 bases, with 10 bases between the two germline ends. Germline assignment: CDR1 MNHEY and CDR2 SVGEGT. The CDR3 loop spans 13 amino acids. The CDR3 loop is CASSAVDYSPLHF. CDR3 DNA: TGTGCCAGCAGTGCCGTTGACTATTCACCCCTCCACTTT.

V gene TRBV7-9 combines with J gene TRBJ1-4, with D perhaps TRBD1 (5 bases). V lost 5 bases to trimming and J lost 5 bases, with 12 bases between them. Germline values: CDR1 SEHNR, CDR2 FQNEAQ (reference sequence). This CDR3 comprises 14 residues. CDR3 DNA: TGTGCCAGCAGCCCACCGGGGGACAATGAAAAACTGTTTTTT. This codes for CASSPPGDNEKLFF.

This sequence joins TRBV6-4 and TRBJ2-1; D not certain. Germline CDR1 and CDR2: MRHNA and SNTAGT. The CDR3 extends over 11 amino acids. The V gene lost 2 bases and the J gene lost 9 bases, with 5 bases spanning the gap. DNA for the CDR3: TGTGCCAGCAGTGACGGCGGTGAGCAGTTCTTC. It specifies CASSDGGEQFF.

This chain connects TRBV10-2 to TRBJ2-3; D call uncertain. The CDR3 sequence is 14 residues long. The ends were cut back, 6 bases at V and 1 base at J, with 11 bases in the middle. Germline CDR1 is WSHSY and CDR2 is SAAADI. Here the CDR3 reads CASSSRFGTDTQYF. As DNA, the CDR3 is TGCGCCAGCAGCTCGAGGTTCGGCACAGATACGCAGTATTTT.

The rearrangement uses TRBV19 and TRBJ1-2; 8 bases align to TRBD1. Germline V gene sequence: CDR1 LNHDA, CDR2 SQIVND (reference sequence). V shed 2 bases and J 6 bases; nucleotides not matched to a gene: 2. This CDR3 is 13 amino acids long. CDR3 region: CASSIPQGDGYTF. DNA of the CDR3: TGTGCCAGTAGTATACCACAGGGGGATGGCTACACCTTC.

The V and J genes are TRBV19 and TRBJ1-2; unclear D gene. Germline-derived CDR1 and CDR2 are LNHDA and SQIVND (reference sequence). The CDR3 spans 14 residues. V lost 3 bases and J 1 base, leaving 9 bases between the germline ends. In nucleotides, the CDR3 is TGTGCCAGTAGTATTCACGAGGTTAACTATGGCTACACCTTC. It is translated as CASSIHEVNYGYTF.

The chain couples TRBV7-9 to TRBJ1-6; tentatively, D is TRBD1 (6 bases). Germline values: CDR1 SEHNR, CDR2 FQNEAQ (reference sequence). V dropped 6 bases and J dropped 3 bases, with 9 bases sitting between them. The CDR3 sequence is 14 residues long. The CDR3 protein is CASRIGGYNSPLHF. DNA for the CDR3: TGTGCCAGCAGGATAGGGGGCTATAATTCACCCCTCCACTTT.

The chain employs TRBV24-1 and TRBJ1-5; TRBD1 aligns across 7 bases. The J segment lost 3 bases and the V segment lost 9 bases, leaving 4 bases of the junction unmatched. This CDR3 region has 13 residues. Germline assignment: CDR1 KGHDR and CDR2 SFDVKD. The DNA for the CDR3 is TGTGCCACCGGGACAGACTTCAATCAGCCCCAGCATTTT. It encodes CATGTDFNQPQHF.

This clone has just a few counts. The chain joins TRBV15 to TRBJ2-7; TRBD1 matches 7 bases. Germline trimming cut 1 base from V and 2 bases from J; bases unmatched to any gene: 5. Germline CDR1 and CDR2: LNHNV and YYDKDF (reference sequence). CDR3 length: 15 residues. The DNA for the CDR3 is TGTGCCACCAGCAGAGGTCTGGGACAGCCCTACGAGCAGTACTTC. Translation: CATSRGLGQPYEQYF.

On this clone: This sample also contains other DNA sequences that code for the same CDR3. The chain has TRBV6-2 or TRBV6-3 and TRBJ2-7, with D maybe TRBD1 (6 bases). The germline V gene has CDR1 MNHEY and CDR2 SVGEGT. V was pared by 2 bases and J by 3 bases, with 8 bases between. The CDR3 runs 13 residues. The CDR3: CASSYGGSYEQYF. DNA of the CDR3: TGTGCCAGCAGTTACGGGGGCAGCTACGAGCAGTACTTC.

The rearrangement links TRBV6-2 or TRBV6-3 to TRBJ1-1; tentative D call: TRBD1 (5 bases). Germline lookup yields CDR1 MNHEY and CDR2 SVGEGT. The CDR3 length is 12 residues. Trimming left V 5 bases short and J 1 base short, with 5 bases between. CDR3 DNA: TGTGCCAGCAGTCAGGGGAACACTGAAGCTTTCTTT. Encoded protein: CASSQGNTEAFF.

The genes are TRBV28 and TRBJ2-2; TRBD1 matches at 10 bases. The CDR3 extends over 14 amino acids. The ends lost 6 bases at V and 6 bases at J; junction bases unmatched: 4. The germline V gene encodes CDR1 MDHEN and CDR2 SYDVKM. Written as DNA, the CDR3 is TGTGCCAGCAGCCGGACAGGGGGAGCCGGGGAGCTGTTTTTT. Residues: CASSRTGGAGELFF.

The chain links TRBV7-3 to TRBJ1-1; 9 bases agree with TRBD1. There are 15 residues in the CDR3. CDR1 SGHTA and CDR2 FQGTGA come from the germline V gene. V lost 6 bases, J lost 4 bases, and 9 bases stayed unmatched. As DNA, the CDR3 is TGTGCCAGCAGTCATACAGGGGGCCTAAGCACTGAAGCTTTCTTT. This sequence encodes CASSHTGGLSTEAFF.

The sample holds one count of this clone. The J gene is TRBJ1-1, the V gene TRBV15, with 9 bases lining up with TRBD1. The CDR3 is 15 amino acids. Trimming cost V 5 bases and J 6 bases; bases outside gene matches: 10. Germline CDR1 reads LNHNV; CDR2 reads YYDKDF (reference sequence). CDR3 sequence: CATSAHRGQSAEAFF. The CDR3 coding sequence is TGTGCCACCAGCGCCCACAGGGGGCAGAGCGCTGAAGCTTTCTTT.

Written as DNA, the CDR3 is TGCAGCGTTGGGACAGGAGAATTCAGAAACACCATATATTTT. Translating gives CSVGTGEFRNTIYF. The gene calls are TRBV29-1 and TRBJ1-3, with 7 bases lining up with TRBD1. CDR3 length: 14 amino acids. Germline CDR1 is SQVTM and CDR2 is ANQGSEA. The ends lost 4 bases at V and 5 bases at J; junction bases unmatched: 8. Using reference TRBV29-1 and TRBJ1-3 for the parts outside the CDR3, the full variable domain is SAVISQKPSRDICQRGTSLTIQCQVDSQVTMMFWYRQQPGQSLTLIATANQGSEATYESGFVIDKFPISRPNLTFSTLTVSNMSPEDSSIYLCSVGTGEFRNTIYFGEGSWLTVV.